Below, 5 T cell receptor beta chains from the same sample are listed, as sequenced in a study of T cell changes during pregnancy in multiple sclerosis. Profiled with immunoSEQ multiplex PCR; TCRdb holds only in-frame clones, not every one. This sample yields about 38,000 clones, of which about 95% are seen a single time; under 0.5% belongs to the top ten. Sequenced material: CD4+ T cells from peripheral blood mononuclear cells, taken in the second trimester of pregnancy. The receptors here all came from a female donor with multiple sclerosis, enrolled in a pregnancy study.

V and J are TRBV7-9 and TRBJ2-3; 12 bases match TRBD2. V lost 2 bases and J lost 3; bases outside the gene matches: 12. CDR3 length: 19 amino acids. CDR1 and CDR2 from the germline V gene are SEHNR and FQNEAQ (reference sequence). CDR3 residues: CASSLMGLAGGPGTDTQYF. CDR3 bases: TGTGCCAGCAGCTTAATGGGGCTAGCGGGAGGGCCAGGAACAGATACGCAGTATTTT.

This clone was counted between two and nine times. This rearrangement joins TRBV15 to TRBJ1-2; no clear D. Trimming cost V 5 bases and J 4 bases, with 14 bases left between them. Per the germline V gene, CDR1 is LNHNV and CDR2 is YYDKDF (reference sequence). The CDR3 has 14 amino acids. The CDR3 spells CATSSRVTGYGYTF. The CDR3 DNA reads TGTGCCACCAGCTCGCGAGTTACCGGCTATGGCTACACCTTC.

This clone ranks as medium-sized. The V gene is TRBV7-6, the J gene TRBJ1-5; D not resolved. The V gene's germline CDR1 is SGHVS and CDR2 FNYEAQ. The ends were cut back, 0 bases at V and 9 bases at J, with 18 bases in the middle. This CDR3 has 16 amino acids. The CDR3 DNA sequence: TGTGCCAGCAGCTTAGCTAGTCCGGGTGGCAGTGGGCCCCAGCATTTT. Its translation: CASSLASPGGSGPQHF.

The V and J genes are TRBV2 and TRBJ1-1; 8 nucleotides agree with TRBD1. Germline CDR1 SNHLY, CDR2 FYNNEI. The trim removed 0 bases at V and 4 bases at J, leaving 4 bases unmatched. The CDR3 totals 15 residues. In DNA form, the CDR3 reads TGTGCCAGCAGTGAAGCCAGAACAGGGGGCACTGAAGCTTTCTTT. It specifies CASSEARTGGTEAFF.

The CDR3 DNA reads TGTGCCAGCAGTTCCCCAGCGCGGGCTAACTATGGCTACACCTTC. This gives the protein CASSSPARANYGYTF. The rearrangement joins TRBV27 to TRBJ1-2; D not certain. V was pared by 4 bases and J by 0 bases, with 12 bases between. CDR1 is MNHEY, CDR2 SMNVEV, per germline (reference sequence). CDR3 length equals 15 residues.